This T cell receptor (beta chain) is drawn from a study of T cells in Graves' hyperthyroidism and ophthalmopathy (dated by TCRdb to between 2018 and 2021). For the study in its entirety: Peripheral blood was collected at initial diagnosis, before any treatment. An independent validation cohort of about 19 hyperthyroidism patients and 17 patients who later progressed to ophthalmopathy tested prospective prediction of ophthalmopathy. The paper describes TCR Vbeta CDR3 sequencing of roughly 130 peripheral blood samples, made up of some 40 ophthalmopathy patients, 70 to 75 hyperthyroidism patients and 17 progressor patients. The study also compared thyroid tissue and blood T-cell repertoires from several Graves' hyperthyroidism patients. After blood sampling, hyperthyroidism patients were treated with methimazole at a starting dose of 30 mg daily, and ophthalmopathy patients were treated with high-dose intravenous methylprednisolone. The approximately 100 discovery patients were randomly divided into training and test sets at a 7:3 ratio. To identify distinguishing TCR V-J signatures, a discovery cohort of about 100 patients was used, comprising under 45 with Graves' ophthalmopathy and some 57 with stable Graves' hyperthyroidism.

Amplification of TCR beta CDR3 regions was carried out from RNA transcripts. For the first round of RT-PCR on the TCR CDR3, the HTBI primer set was used together with the Qiagen OneStep RT-PCR kit. The libraries were constructed in a second round of multiplex PCR and then size-selected and purified. Libraries were sequenced paired-end with 100 bp reads on an Illumina HiSeq2000. Per the source publication's procedure: SOAPnuke was used to process the raw data, with reads discarded if the reads contained adapters or uncalled bases, had a mean Phred below 15, or lacked an exact constant-primer or identifier match. High-quality paired reads were merged using COPE v1.2.5, and each unique nucleotide sequence was defined as a clonotype. MiTCR v1.1 was used to align clonotypes to the IMGT TRBV, TRBD and TRBJ reference segments. The analysis was restricted to V-J combinations with a frequency above 0.0001, which together covered roughly 99% of the repertoires. The TCS score was defined as the ratio of F50 (clonal expansion) to E x V (chaos), calculated using BLOSUM62-based TCRdist between CDR3 peptides within each V-J. Welch's t-statistics and random forest reduced some 510 V-J features to 13, which were used in a naive Bayes classifier (R e1071). The public sequencing data were trimmed at Q25 with fastp and processed into clonotypes with MiXCR by TCRdb, which kept only in-frame beta chains. Every entry covers one CDR3 protein and lists the most common genes and DNA from its rows. The V and J calls come from TCRdb's annotation, not from the publication. This sample is represented by hundreds of thousands of distinct CDR3 sequences; less than 15% of them were singletons. The top ten hold around a tenth of the sample.

A patient counted as having stable Graves' hyperthyroidism if no progression to ophthalmopathy occurred over 18 months of follow-up. Hyperthyroidism patients were aged 18 to 65 years and newly diagnosed, with disease duration of less than 2 months. Any patient with an uncontrolled infection, another autoimmune disease, pregnancy or lactation was excluded. Diagnoses were based on clinical symptoms, serum thyroxine and TRAb, thyroid ultrasound and orbital computed tomography. PBMCs were separated from 8 to 10 ml of fresh peripheral blood using Ficoll-Paque density gradient centrifugation. Total RNA was extracted with Trizol reagent, and quality was checked on an Agilent 2100 Bioanalyzer. Trimming leaves V shorter by 5 bases and J shorter by 1 base, with the junction holding 9 bases beyond the gene matches. CDR1 is given as MNHEY and CDR2 as SMNVEV, both from the germline V gene (reference sequence). The cysteine opens and the phenylalanine closes a CDR3 of 17 amino acids. The CDR3 DNA has 51 bases and is translated from base 1.

There are many counts of this clonotype. The antigen this receptor binds is unknown. Per-base quality was not reported, and no clone a single base away is much larger than it. General findings and caveats noted by the study authors: Ophthalmopathy was separated from stable hyperthyroidism by a 13 V-J signature model, with 85% to 90% sensitivity and just over 81% specificity obtained in cross-validation and 80%/75% obtained in testing. No statistical method was used to set the sample size in advance, and investigators knew the group allocation. In validation, the model predicted progression to ophthalmopathy with 60% to 71% sensitivity and over 72% specificity, a median of around six months before onset. Blood samples also contained most of the expanded thyroid clonotypes (frequency above 0.001), which suggests that blood repertoires may reflect thyroid immune responses.

Sample: blood. Here the chain combines TRBV27 and TRBJ2-3, and 10 junctional nucleotides match TRBD2. This receptor was identified in a woman aged 18-29 years with Graves' hyperthyroidism. The CDR3 protein is CASSRIGLAGGTDTQYF. The sequenced DNA is TGTGCCAGCAGTCGCATAGGTCTAGCGGGGGGCACAGATACGCAGTATTTT.